This entry lists 5 T cell receptor beta chains sequenced from one sample in a study of cytomegalovirus exposure and HLA in healthy donors. Primers for the PCR totalled 60 Vbeta and 13 Jbeta. Clones were read by immunoSEQ multiplex PCR, and TCRdb kept only the in-frame ones, dropping some. The sample consists of over 150,000 clones, approximately 80% of them appearing once. Sequenced: PBMCs. These receptors originate from a man aged 30-40 years in good health and CMV-seropositive.

V usage is TRBV6-6 and J usage is TRBJ2-3, with 9 positions matching TRBD1. The CDR3 totals 15 residues. From germline, CDR1 is MNHNY and CDR2 SVGAGI (reference sequence). Trimming removed 6 bases from V and 4 bases from J; junction bases left unmatched: 8. The CDR3 nucleotides read TGTGCCAGCAGACACCCGGGACAGGGCCCAGATACGCAGTATTTT. Translation: CASRHPGQGPDTQYF.

This chain joins TRBV6-4 and TRBJ2-2; the match to TRBD1 covers 10 bases. The CDR3 consists of 15 residues. V shed 9 bases, J shed 3 bases, and the junction held 7 bases outside the gene matches. The germline V gene encodes CDR1 MRHNA and CDR2 SNTAGT. In nucleotides, the CDR3 is TGTGCCAGTGGTTCCGGGACAGGGGACACCGGGGAGCTGTTTTTT. Its protein is CASGSGTGDTGELFF.

J is TRBJ1-2 and V is TRBV7-9; 7 bases map to TRBD1. Germline CDR1 is SEHNR and CDR2 is FQNEAQ (reference sequence). V lost 8 bases and J lost 5; bases outside the gene matches: 14. CDR3 size: 15 residues. CDR3 nucleotides: TGTGCCAGCCACGCCACGGGACAGACCTTATATGGCTACACCTTC. Its protein product is CASHATGQTLYGYTF.

This chain connects TRBV7-6 to TRBJ2-7; the D gene is possibly TRBD1 (6 bases). The CDR3 contains 17 residues. Germline lookup yields CDR1 SGHVS and CDR2 FNYEAQ. V shed 6 bases and J shed 6 bases, with 27 bases lying between them. CDR3 sequence: CASSSDDGNRDPIEQYF. The CDR3 nucleotides are TGTGCCAGCAGTTCGGATGACGGGAACAGGGACCCAATCGAGCAGTACTTC.

The J gene is TRBJ2-3, the V gene TRBV7-6; 8 bases are a match to TRBD2. This CDR3 region has 14 residues. V lost 5 bases to trimming and J lost 7 bases; unmatched junction nucleotides: 8. Germline V CDR1 and CDR2: SGHVS, FNYEAQ. Written as DNA, the CDR3 is TGTGCCAGCAGCCCGGGACTAGTACTACATACGCAGTATTTT. Its translation is CASSPGLVLHTQYF. Drawing the rest from reference TRBV7-6 and TRBJ2-3, the complete variable domain is GAGVSQSPRYKVTKRGQDVALRCDPISGHVSLYWYRQALGQGPEFLTYFNYEAQQDKSGLPNDRFSAERPEGSISTLTIQRTEQRDSAMYRCASSPGLVLHTQYFGPGTRLTVL.